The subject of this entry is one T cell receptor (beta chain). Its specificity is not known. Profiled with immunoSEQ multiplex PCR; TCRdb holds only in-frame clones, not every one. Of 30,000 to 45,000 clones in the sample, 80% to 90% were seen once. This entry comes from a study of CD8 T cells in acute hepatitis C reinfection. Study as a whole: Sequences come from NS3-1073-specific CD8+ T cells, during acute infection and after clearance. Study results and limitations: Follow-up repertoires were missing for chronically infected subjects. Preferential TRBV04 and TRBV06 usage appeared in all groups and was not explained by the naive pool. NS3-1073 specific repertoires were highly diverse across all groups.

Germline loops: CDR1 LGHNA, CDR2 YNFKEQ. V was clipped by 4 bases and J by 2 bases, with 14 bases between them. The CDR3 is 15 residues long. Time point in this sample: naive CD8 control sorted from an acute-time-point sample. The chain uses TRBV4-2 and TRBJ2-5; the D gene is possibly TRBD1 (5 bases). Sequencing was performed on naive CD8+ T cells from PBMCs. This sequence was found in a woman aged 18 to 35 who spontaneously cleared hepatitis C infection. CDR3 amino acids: CASSLRWGRQETQYF. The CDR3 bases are TGTGCCAGCAGCCTAAGATGGGGCAGACAAGAGACCCAGTACTTC.